The clone carrying this T cell receptor beta chain came up a few times. This sample was included in a study of early T cells in non-severe SARS-CoV-2 infection. Individual cDNA molecules carried attached unique molecular identifiers. TCRdb re-analysed the 5' RACE reads in MiXCR, keeping a single row per CDR3 protein. The table has under 60,000 distinct CDR3 sequences, 8.5% to 10% seen once. The CDR3 runs to 11 residues. The germline V gene encodes CDR1 SGHAT and CDR2 FQNNGV. Trimming took 2 bases from V and 6 from J, leaving 4 bases between them. This receptor was identified in an adult who was a healthcare worker with PCR-confirmed SARS-CoV-2 infection or an uninfected control (not recorded which). Sample: whole blood, taken at baseline. The chain links TRBV11-2 to TRBJ1-1, with unresolved D. DNA for the CDR3: TGTGCCAGCAGCTTATCCTCTGAAGCTTTCTTT. Translating gives CASSLSSEAFF.